The text below deals with one T cell receptor beta chain. Its antigen is undetermined. The data derive from a study of vaccination and CD4 T cells after COVID-19. Study information: Control wells got either CEFX epitopes, HIV-1 Nef peptides, or no peptide at all.

The study sequenced cultured CD4+ T cell DNA using the Oncomine TCR Beta short-read assay. Genomic DNA was taken out of cultured CD4+ T cells by extraction. TCRdb independently ran MiXCR on the PCR reads; one entry per CDR3 protein. The repertoire holds around 19,000 distinct CDR3 sequences, with approximately 56% as singletons. Treatment: roughly 11-day PBMC culture with coronavirus spike peptide pools or control peptides (ViraFEST assay). With about 11 days of culture completed, CD4+ T cells were isolated by negative selection. Sample: CD4+ T cells from blood, cultured in vitro, taken after SARS-CoV-2 vaccination. This receptor was obtained from a human donor who had recovered from COVID-19.

In DNA, the CDR3 is TGTGCCAGCGGGACTAGCGGGGTAGCACAGTATTTT. It codes for CASGTSGVAQYF. The chain joins TRBV2 to TRBJ2-3; the match to TRBD2 covers 13 bases. CDR1 and CDR2 (germline): SNHLY, FYNNEI. CDR3 length: 12 residues. J gave up 12 bases and V 8 bases, and 5 bases lay outside the gene matches.